These T cell receptor beta chains were read from a single sample in a study of spatial heterogeneity in lung cancer. TCRdb redid the calling of the 5' RACE reads with MiXCR, one entry per CDR3 protein. The sample has 85,000 to 100,000 distinct CDR3 sequences, 10% to 15% seen once. Sample: PBMCs, taken at surgery. These receptors were collected from a male donor with early-stage non-small cell lung cancer. Each CDR3 is given with its conserved first and last residue. A D gene is named only where the DNA matches it firmly. Part of the rows lack a size; the others show once, few, many or a class for expanded clones.

>TRBV12-3/TRBV12-4|TRBJ1-1|.|TRBD1
CASSTHRGQGTEAFF
TGTGCCAGCAGTACACACAGGGGGCAGGGCACTGAAGCTTTCTTT
>TRBV4-3|TRBJ1-2|.|.
CASSQEARPYGYTF
TGCGCCAGCAGCCAAGAAGCAAGACCTTATGGCTACACCTTC
>TRBV20-1|TRBJ2-3|few|.
CSARGVSDTQYF
TGCAGTGCTAGGGGGGTCTCAGATACGCAGTATTTT
>TRBV12-3/TRBV12-4|TRBJ2-1|.|TRBD2
CASRPGLAGNNEQFF
TGTGCCAGCAGACCAGGACTAGCGGGTAACAATGAGCAGTTCTTC
>TRBV11-3|TRBJ2-3|few|.
CASSLVLGNTQYF
TGTGCCAGCAGCTTAGTTCTGGGGAATACGCAGTATTTT
>TRBV5-1|TRBJ2-5|many|.
CASSLGSGETQYF
TGCGCCAGCAGCTTGGGGTCCGGGGAGACCCAGTACTTC
>TRBV20-1|TRBJ2-7|many|TRBD2
CSGSTPLAGGYEQYF
TGCAGTGGTTCCACCCCCCTAGCGGGAGGGTACGAGCAGTACTTC
>TRBV7-8|TRBJ2-1|few|TRBD2
CASRLGASGMDEQFF
TGTGCCAGCAGGCTGGGAGCTAGCGGGATGGATGAGCAGTTCTTC
>TRBV7-9|TRBJ2-7|few|.
CASSSARAYYEQYF
TGTGCCAGCAGCTCGGCCAGAGCCTACTACGAGCAGTACTTC
>TRBV30|TRBJ2-7|.|.
CASDSGDSYEQYF
TGTGCCTCCGACAGTGGGGACTCCTACGAGCAGTACTTC
>TRBV21-1|TRBJ2-1|few|.
CASRRLAGGGEQFF
TGTGCCAGCCGGAGACTAGCGGGAGGCGGTGAGCAGTTCTTC
>TRBV28|TRBJ1-6|.|TRBD1
CASRREAGTGGSSPLHF
TGTGCCAGCAGGAGGGAAGCCGGGACAGGGGGTAGTTCACCCCTCCACTTT
>TRBV7-2|TRBJ2-2|.|.
CASSLAKGGELFF
TGTGCCAGCAGCTTGGCTAAGGGAGGGGAGCTGTTTTTT
>TRBV6-5|TRBJ1-3|.|TRBD1
CASSPDRDDGNTIYF
TGTGCCAGCAGCCCCGACAGGGACGACGGAAACACCATATATTTT
>TRBV28|TRBJ2-7|.|.
CASSFLGAEEQYF
TGTGCCAGCAGTTTCCTAGGGGCTGAAGAGCAGTACTTC
>TRBV29-1|TRBJ1-4|.|.
CRPDRSNEKLFF
TGCAGACCGGACAGAAGTAATGAAAAACTGTTTTTT
>TRBV4-1|TRBJ2-7|.|TRBD1
CASSQDRRTGDYEQYF
TGCGCCAGCAGCCAAGATCGGAGGACAGGGGACTACGAGCAGTACTTC
>TRBV5-1|TRBJ2-3|few|.
CASSLEGRSTDTQYF
TGCGCCAGCAGCTTGGAGGGCAGAAGCACAGATACGCAGTATTTT
>TRBV2|TRBJ1-1|.|.
CASKRASRERTEAFF
TGTGCCAGCAAAAGGGCGTCCAGGGAGCGTACTGAAGCTTTCTTT
>TRBV4-3|TRBJ2-6|many|.
CASSQDLGGSGANVLTF
TGCGCCAGCAGCCAAGATCTGGGGGGCTCTGGGGCCAACGTCCTGACTTTC
>TRBV7-2|TRBJ1-5|few|.
CASSPRQDNQPQHF
TGTGCCAGCAGCCCGAGACAGGACAATCAGCCCCAGCATTTT
>TRBV18|TRBJ1-1|many|.
CASSPRQSTEAFF
TGTGCCAGCTCACCACGACAGAGCACTGAAGCTTTCTTT
>TRBV30|TRBJ2-5|few|.
CAWTRPGIRETQYF
TGTGCCTGGACCCGTCCAGGGATCAGGGAGACCCAGTACTTC
>TRBV27|TRBJ2-1|.|TRBD2
CASSTTSGVYNEQFF
TGTGCCAGCAGTACTACTAGCGGGGTGTACAATGAGCAGTTCTTC
>TRBV3-1|TRBJ1-3|.|.
CASSRGSGNTIYF
TGTGCCAGCAGCAGGGGGTCTGGAAACACCATATATTTT
>TRBV24-1|TRBJ2-1|few|TRBD2
CATSDAGGSNDNEQFF
TGTGCCACCAGTGACGCGGGGGGGTCTAACGACAATGAGCAGTTCTTC
>TRBV10-2|TRBJ2-2|.|TRBD1
CASSKGTGFGELFF
TGCGCCAGCAGTAAAGGGACAGGCTTCGGGGAGCTGTTTTTT